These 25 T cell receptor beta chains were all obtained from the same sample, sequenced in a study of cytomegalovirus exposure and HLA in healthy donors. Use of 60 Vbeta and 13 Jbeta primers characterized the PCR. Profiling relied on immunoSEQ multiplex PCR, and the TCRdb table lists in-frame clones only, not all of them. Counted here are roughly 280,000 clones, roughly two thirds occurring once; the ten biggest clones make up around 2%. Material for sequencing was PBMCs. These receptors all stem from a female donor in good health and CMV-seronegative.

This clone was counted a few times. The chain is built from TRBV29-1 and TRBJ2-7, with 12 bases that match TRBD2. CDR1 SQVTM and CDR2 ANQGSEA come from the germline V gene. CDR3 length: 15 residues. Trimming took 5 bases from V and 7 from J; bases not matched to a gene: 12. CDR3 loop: CSVITSGRLNGEQYF. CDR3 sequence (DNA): TGCAGCGTTATAACTAGCGGGAGGCTAAACGGGGAGCAGTACTTC.

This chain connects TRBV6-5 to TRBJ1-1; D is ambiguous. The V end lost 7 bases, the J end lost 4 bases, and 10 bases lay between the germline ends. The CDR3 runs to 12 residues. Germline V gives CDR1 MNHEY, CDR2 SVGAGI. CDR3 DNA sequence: TGTGCCAGCAATACTCGGGGCACTGAAGCTTTCTTT. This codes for CASNTRGTEAFF.

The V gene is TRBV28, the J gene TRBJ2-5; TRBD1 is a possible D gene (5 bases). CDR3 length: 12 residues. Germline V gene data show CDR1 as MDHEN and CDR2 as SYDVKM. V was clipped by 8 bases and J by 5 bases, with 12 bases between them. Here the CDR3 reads CASGAGKETQYF. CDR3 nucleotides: TGTGCCAGCGGGGCAGGGAAGGAGACCCAGTACTTC.

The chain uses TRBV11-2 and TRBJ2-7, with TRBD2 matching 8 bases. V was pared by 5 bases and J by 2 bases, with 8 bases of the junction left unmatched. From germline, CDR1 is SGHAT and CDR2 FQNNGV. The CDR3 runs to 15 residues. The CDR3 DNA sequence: TGTGCCAGCAGCCCCGCCGGCGGGGGGACCTACGAGCAGTACTTC. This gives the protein CASSPAGGGTYEQYF. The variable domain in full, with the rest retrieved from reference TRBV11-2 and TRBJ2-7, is EAGVAQSPRYKIIEKRQSVAFWCNPISGHATLYWYQQILGQGPKLLIQFQNNGVVDDSQLPKDRFSAERLKGVDSTLKIQPAKLEDSAVYLCASSPAGGGTYEQYFGPGTRLTVT.

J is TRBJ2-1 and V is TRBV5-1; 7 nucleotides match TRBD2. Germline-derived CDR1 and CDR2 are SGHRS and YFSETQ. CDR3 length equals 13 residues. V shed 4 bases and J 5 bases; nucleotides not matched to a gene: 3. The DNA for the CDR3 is TGCGCCAGCAGCGTCAGCGGGAACAATGAGCAGTTCTTC. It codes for CASSVSGNNEQFF. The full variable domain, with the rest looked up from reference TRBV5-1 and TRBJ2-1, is KAGVTQTPRYLIKTRGQQVTLSCSPISGHRSVSWYQQTPGQGLQFLFEYFSETQRNKGNFPGRFSGRQFSNSRSEMNVSTLELGDSALYLCASSVSGNNEQFFGPGTRLTVL.

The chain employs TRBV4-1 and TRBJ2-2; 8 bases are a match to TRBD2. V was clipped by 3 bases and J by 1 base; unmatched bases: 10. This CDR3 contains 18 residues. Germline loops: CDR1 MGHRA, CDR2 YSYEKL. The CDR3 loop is CASSHDGQREWNTGELFF. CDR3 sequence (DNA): TGCGCCAGCAGCCACGACGGCCAGCGGGAGTGGAACACCGGGGAGCTGTTTTTT.

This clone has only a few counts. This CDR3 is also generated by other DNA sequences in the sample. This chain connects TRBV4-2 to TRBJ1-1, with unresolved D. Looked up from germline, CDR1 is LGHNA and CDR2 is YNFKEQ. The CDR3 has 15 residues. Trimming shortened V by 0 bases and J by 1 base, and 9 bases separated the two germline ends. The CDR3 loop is CASSQDPRGNTEAFF. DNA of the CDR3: TGTGCCAGCAGCCAAGATCCCAGAGGGAACACTGAAGCTTTCTTT.

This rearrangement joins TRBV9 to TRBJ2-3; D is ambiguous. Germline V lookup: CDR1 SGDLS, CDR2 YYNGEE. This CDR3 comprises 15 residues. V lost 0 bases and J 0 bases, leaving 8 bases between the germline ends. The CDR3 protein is CASSVVGGSTDTQYF. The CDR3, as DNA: TGTGCCAGCAGCGTAGTAGGCGGCAGCACAGATACGCAGTATTTT.

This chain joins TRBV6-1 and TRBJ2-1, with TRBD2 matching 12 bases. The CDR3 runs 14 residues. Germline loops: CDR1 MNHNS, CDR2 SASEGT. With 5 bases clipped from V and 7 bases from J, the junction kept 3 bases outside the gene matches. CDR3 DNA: TGTGCCAGCAGTACCCTAGCGGGAGGGAATGAGCAGTTCTTC. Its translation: CASSTLAGGNEQFF.

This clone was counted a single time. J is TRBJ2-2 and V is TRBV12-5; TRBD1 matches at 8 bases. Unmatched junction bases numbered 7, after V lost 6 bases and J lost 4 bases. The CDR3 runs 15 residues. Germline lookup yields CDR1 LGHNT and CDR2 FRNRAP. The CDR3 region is CASGVQGVGTGELFF. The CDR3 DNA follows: TGTGCTAGTGGGGTACAGGGGGTGGGCACCGGGGAGCTGTTTTTT.

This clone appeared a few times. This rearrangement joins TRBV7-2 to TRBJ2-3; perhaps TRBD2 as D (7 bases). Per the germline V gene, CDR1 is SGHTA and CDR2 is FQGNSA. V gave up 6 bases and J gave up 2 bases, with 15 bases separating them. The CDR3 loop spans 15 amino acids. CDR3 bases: TGTGCCAGCAGGTTAATAGGGGGGGCCACAGATACGCAGTATTTT. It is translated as CASRLIGGATDTQYF.

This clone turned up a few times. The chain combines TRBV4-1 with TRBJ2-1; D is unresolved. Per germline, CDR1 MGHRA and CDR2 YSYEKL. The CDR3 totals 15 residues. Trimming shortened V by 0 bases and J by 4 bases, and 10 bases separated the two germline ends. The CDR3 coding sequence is TGCGCCAGCAGCCAAGATTGGCGGCAATACAATGAGCAGTTCTTC. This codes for CASSQDWRQYNEQFF.

This CDR3 reads CASSQSQGYEQYF. In DNA, the CDR3 is TGCGCCAGCAGCCAATCCCAGGGCTACGAGCAGTACTTC. The genes are TRBV4-1 and TRBJ2-7, with D perhaps TRBD1 (5 bases). Trimming took off 2 bases at V and 3 bases at J, with 8 bases between the two ends. The CDR3 runs 13 residues. Germline values: CDR1 MGHRA, CDR2 YSYEKL.

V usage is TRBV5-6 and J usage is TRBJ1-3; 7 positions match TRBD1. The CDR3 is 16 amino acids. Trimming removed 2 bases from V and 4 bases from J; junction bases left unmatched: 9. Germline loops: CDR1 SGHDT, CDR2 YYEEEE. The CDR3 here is CASSFLRGTAGNTIYF. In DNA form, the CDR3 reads TGTGCCAGCAGCTTTCTCCGCGGGACAGCGGGAAACACCATATATTTT.

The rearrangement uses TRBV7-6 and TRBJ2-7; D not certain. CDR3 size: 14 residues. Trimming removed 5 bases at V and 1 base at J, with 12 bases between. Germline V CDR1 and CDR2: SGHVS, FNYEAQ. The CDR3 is CASSTSQFSYEQYF. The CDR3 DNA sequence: TGTGCCAGCAGCACCTCACAGTTTTCCTACGAGCAGTACTTC.

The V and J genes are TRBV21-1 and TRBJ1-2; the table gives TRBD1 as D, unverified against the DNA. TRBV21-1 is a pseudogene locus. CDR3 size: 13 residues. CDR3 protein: CASSKAPRGGYTF. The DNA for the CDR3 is TGTGCCAGCAGCAAAGCCCCAAGGGGAGGCTACACCTTC.

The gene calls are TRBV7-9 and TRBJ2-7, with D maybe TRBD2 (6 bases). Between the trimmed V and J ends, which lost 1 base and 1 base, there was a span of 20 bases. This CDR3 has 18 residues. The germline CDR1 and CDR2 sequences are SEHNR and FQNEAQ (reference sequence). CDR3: CASSLDGGSPVRSYEQYF. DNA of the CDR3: TGTGCCAGCAGCTTAGACGGAGGGAGCCCTGTGAGGTCCTACGAGCAGTACTTC.

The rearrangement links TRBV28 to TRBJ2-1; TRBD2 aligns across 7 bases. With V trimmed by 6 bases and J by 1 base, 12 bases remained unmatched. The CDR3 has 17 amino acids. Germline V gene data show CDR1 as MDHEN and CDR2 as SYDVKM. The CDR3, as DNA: TGTGCCAGCAGGAAAGGCCTGCGGGAGCGGTCCTACAATGAGCAGTTCTTC. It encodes CASRKGLRERSYNEQFF.

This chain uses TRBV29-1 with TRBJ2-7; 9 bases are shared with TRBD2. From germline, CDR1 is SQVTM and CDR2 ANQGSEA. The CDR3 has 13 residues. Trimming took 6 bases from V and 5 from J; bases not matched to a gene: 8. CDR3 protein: CSVSGGRRDEQYF. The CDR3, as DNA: TGCAGCGTCAGCGGGGGGCGCAGGGACGAGCAGTACTTC.

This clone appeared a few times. This CDR3 reads CASSQNSGQNTEAFF. As DNA, the CDR3 is TGTGCCAGCAGCCAAAACTCGGGACAGAACACTGAAGCTTTCTTT. The chain uses TRBV7-9 and TRBJ1-1; tentatively, D is TRBD1 (6 bases). The V end lost 5 bases, the J end lost 1 base, and 14 bases lay between the germline ends. CDR1 is SEHNR and CDR2 is FQNEAQ in the germline V gene (reference sequence). The CDR3 has 15 residues.

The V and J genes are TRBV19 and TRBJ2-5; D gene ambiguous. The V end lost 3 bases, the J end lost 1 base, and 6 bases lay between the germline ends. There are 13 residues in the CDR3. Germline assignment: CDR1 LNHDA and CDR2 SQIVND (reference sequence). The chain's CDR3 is CASSMQFQETQYF. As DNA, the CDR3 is TGTGCCAGTAGTATGCAGTTCCAAGAGACCCAGTACTTC.

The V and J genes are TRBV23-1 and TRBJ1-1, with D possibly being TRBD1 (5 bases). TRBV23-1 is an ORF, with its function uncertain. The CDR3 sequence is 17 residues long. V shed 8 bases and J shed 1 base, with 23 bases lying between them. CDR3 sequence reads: CASPEGRGSFSNTEAFF. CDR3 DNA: TGCGCCAGCCCGGAGGGGCGGGGTAGTTTCTCGAACACTGAAGCTTTCTTT.

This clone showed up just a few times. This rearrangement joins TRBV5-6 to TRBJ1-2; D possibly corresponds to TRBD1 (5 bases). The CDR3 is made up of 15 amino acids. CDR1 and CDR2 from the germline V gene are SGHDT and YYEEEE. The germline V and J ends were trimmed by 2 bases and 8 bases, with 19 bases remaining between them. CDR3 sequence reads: CASSFGQGRVLGYTF. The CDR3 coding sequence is TGTGCCAGCAGCTTCGGTCAGGGTCGTGTTCTCGGCTACACCTTC.

The DNA of the CDR3 is TGCGCCACCATGGCCGGCGGACAGCCCCAGCATTTT. Encoded protein: CATMAGGQPQHF. The V gene is TRBV10-2, the J gene TRBJ1-5; unclear D gene. The V and J ends lost 10 bases and 7 bases respectively, with 14 bases between them. Per the germline V gene, CDR1 is WSHSY and CDR2 is SAAADI. The CDR3 runs 12 residues.

The CDR3, as DNA: TGTGCCAGCAGTGAAAGTAGCGAACCCACAGATACGCAGTATTTT. Translation gives CASSESSEPTDTQYF. The chain couples TRBV6-1 to TRBJ2-3; D possibly corresponds to TRBD2 (5 bases). The CDR3 consists of 15 residues. Trimming cost V 2 bases and J 2 bases, with 11 bases left between them. Germline CDR1 reads MNHNS; CDR2 reads SASEGT.